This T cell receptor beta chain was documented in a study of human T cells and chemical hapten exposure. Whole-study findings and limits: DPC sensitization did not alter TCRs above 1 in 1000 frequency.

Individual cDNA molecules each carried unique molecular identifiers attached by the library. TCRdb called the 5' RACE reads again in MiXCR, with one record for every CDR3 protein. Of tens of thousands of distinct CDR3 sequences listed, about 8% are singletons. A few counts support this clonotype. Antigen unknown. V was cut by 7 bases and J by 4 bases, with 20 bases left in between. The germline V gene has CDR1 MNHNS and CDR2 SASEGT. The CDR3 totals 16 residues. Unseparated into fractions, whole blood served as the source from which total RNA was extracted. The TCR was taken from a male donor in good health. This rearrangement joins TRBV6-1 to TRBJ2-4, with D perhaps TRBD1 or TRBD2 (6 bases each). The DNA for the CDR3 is TGTGCCAGCACCGAAGGGGGGCATTTACCTAAAAACATTCAGTACTTC. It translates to CASTEGGHLPKNIQYF.